Detailed here is one T cell receptor beta chain. Clones were read by immunoSEQ multiplex PCR, and TCRdb kept only the in-frame ones, dropping some. The sample includes more than 200,000 clones, more than 65% of them seen just once. This sample is drawn from a study of blood T cell repertoires in COVID-19. Germline V gene lookup returns CDR1 MNHEY and CDR2 SMNVEV (reference sequence). The V and J ends lost 3 bases and 0 bases respectively, with 9 bases between them. The CDR3 length is 15 residues. The clonotype was recovered from a middle-aged woman who had recovered from COVID-19. The chain couples TRBV27 to TRBJ2-1; tentative D call: TRBD2 (6 bases). The sequenced sample was peripheral blood. The CDR3 loop is CASSFDGSSYNEQFF. Here the CDR3 DNA reads TGTGCCAGCAGTTTCGACGGGAGCTCCTACAATGAGCAGTTCTTC.